Only one count was recorded for the clone carrying this T cell receptor beta chain. This entry belongs to a study of blood T cells in healthy people across ages. Together with a sample-barcoded 5' primer, a J-beta primer mix was included in a second PCR lasting roughly 6 to 12 cycles. Each cDNA molecule was tagged by a template-switch adaptor that had 12 random nucleotides. Per sample, CDR3-containing paired-end reads numbered at least 2.5 million. From the 5' RACE reads, TCRdb called clonotypes with MiXCR, one entry per CDR3 protein. The sample has about 830,000 distinct CDR3 sequences; under 80% are singletons. The sequence was obtained from a man aged 25-40 years in good health. Sequencing used blood.

Written as DNA, the CDR3 is TGTGCCAGCAGCCTAACCCGGACATCTCAGGCCTATGGCTACACCTTC. This encodes CASSLTRTSQAYGYTF. The chain couples TRBV7-9 to TRBJ1-2; maybe TRBD1 (5 bases). Germline-derived CDR1 and CDR2 are SEHNR and FQNEAQ (reference sequence). V was clipped by 5 bases and J by 4 bases, with 20 bases between them. This CDR3 has 16 residues. The full variable domain, in which reference TRBV7-9 and TRBJ1-2 provide the parts outside the CDR3, is DTGVSQNPRHKITKRGQNVTFRCDPISEHNRLYWYRQTLGQGPEFLTYFQNEAQLEKSRLLSDRFSAERPKGSFSTLEIQRTEQGDSAMYLCASSLTRTSQAYGYTFGSGTRLTVV.